The 26 T cell receptor beta chains listed next were all sequenced from one sample in a study of cytomegalovirus exposure and HLA in healthy donors. The study ran its PCR with 60 Vbeta and 13 Jbeta primers. Clones were read by immunoSEQ multiplex PCR, and TCRdb kept only the in-frame ones, dropping some. The sample has fewer than 100,000 clones, under 85% seen once. The material sequenced was PBMCs. The source is a woman in her forties in good health and CMV-seropositive.

This CDR3 is CASSLAGTQNTEAFF. Here the CDR3 DNA reads TGCGCCAGCAGCTTGGCCGGGACACAGAACACTGAAGCTTTCTTT. This chain connects TRBV5-1 to TRBJ1-1, with D perhaps matching TRBD1 (6 bases). Per the germline V gene, CDR1 is SGHRS and CDR2 is YFSETQ. The CDR3 is made up of 15 amino acids. Trimming removed 0 bases from V and 1 base from J, with 10 bases in between.

V gene TRBV2 combines with J gene TRBJ2-2, with TRBD2 matching over 9 bases. The junction had 3 bases not matched to a gene; V was cut back by 4 bases and J by 6 bases. The V gene's germline CDR1 is SNHLY and CDR2 FYNNEI. The CDR3 runs to 14 residues. CDR3 sequence reads: CASSGGRGSGELFF. Here the CDR3 DNA reads TGTGCCAGCAGTGGCGGGAGGGGGTCCGGGGAGCTGTTTTTT.

The chain joins TRBV2 to TRBJ2-7, with 12 bases identical to TRBD2. Germline lookup yields CDR1 SNHLY and CDR2 FYNNEI. The trim removed 3 bases at V and 3 bases at J, leaving 6 bases unmatched. CDR3 size: 16 residues. The DNA of the CDR3 is TGTGCCAGCAGTGACCCCCCACTAGCGGGAGGCTACGAGCAGTACTTC. This encodes CASSDPPLAGGYEQYF.

This sequence joins TRBV5-1 and TRBJ2-3; D uncertain. CDR1 and CDR2 (germline): SGHRS, YFSETQ. V was cut by 0 bases and J by 5 bases, with 7 bases left in between. The CDR3 contains 13 residues. For the CDR3, the DNA is TGCGCCAGCAGCTTGGAACTTGGAGATACGCAGTATTTT. It codes for CASSLELGDTQYF.

By frequency in the sample, this clone is medium-sized (0.01 to 0.1%). The V call is TRBV7-9, the J call TRBJ1-1; 9 bases align to TRBD1. The CDR3 runs to 15 residues. CDR1 is SEHNR, CDR2 FQNEAQ, per germline (reference sequence). Trimming at V came to 1 base and at J to 9 bases, leaving 9 bases not matched to a gene. The CDR3 sequence is CASSLGGTGGFKAFF. The CDR3 nucleotides are TGTGCCAGCAGCTTAGGTGGTACAGGGGGCTTTAAAGCTTTCTTT. The whole variable domain, remainder taken from reference TRBV7-9 and TRBJ1-1, is DTGVSQNPRHKITKRGQNVTFRCDPISEHNRLYWYRQTLGQGPEFLTYFQNEAQLEKSRLLSDRFSAERPKGSFSTLEIQRTEQGDSAMYLCASSLGGTGGFKAFFGQGTRLTVV.

This rearrangement joins TRBV28 to TRBJ2-7, with TRBD1 identical over 7 bases. The CDR3 runs to 14 residues. V shed 2 bases and J 3 bases; nucleotides not matched to a gene: 4. Looked up from germline, CDR1 is MDHEN and CDR2 is SYDVKM. The DNA of the CDR3 is TGTGCCAGCAGTTTAACCGGACAGGACTACGAGCAGTACTTC. It encodes CASSLTGQDYEQYF.

The chain uses TRBV10-3 and TRBJ2-3; TRBD2 agrees at 7 bases. Germline loops: CDR1 ENHRY, CDR2 SYGVKD. V lost 0 bases and J lost 4; bases outside the gene matches: 10. The CDR3 runs 17 residues. The CDR3 coding sequence is TGTGCCATCAGTGAGTCGGTTGGGGCTAGCGGAGCAGATACGCAGTATTTT. Residues: CAISESVGASGADTQYF.

The V gene is TRBV9, the J gene TRBJ2-2, with D possibly TRBD2 on 5 matching bases. Germline lookup yields CDR1 SGDLS and CDR2 YYNGEE. The V and J ends lost 10 bases and 1 base respectively, with 11 bases between them. The length of the CDR3 is 13 residues. The CDR3 DNA is TGTGCCTCCTCTCGGGGGAACACCGGGGAGCTGTTTTTT. This codes for CASSRGNTGELFF.

DNA of the CDR3: TGTGCCAGCAGCGTAGTAGATAGTTACAATGAGCAGTTCTTC. It encodes CASSVVDSYNEQFF. The V call is TRBV9, the J call TRBJ2-1; D is uncertain. CDR3 length: 14 residues. Trimming removed 0 bases at V and 4 bases at J, with 8 bases between. Looked up from germline, CDR1 is SGDLS and CDR2 is YYNGEE.

The chain has TRBV2 and TRBJ2-1; D gene ambiguous. From germline, CDR1 is SNHLY and CDR2 FYNNEI. CDR3 length: 13 amino acids. Between the trimmed V and J ends, which lost 1 base and 4 bases, there was a span of 5 bases. The CDR3 sequence: CASSEDSYNEQFF. The CDR3 bases are TGTGCCAGCAGTGAAGACTCATACAATGAGCAGTTCTTC.

This chain joins TRBV27 and TRBJ2-1, with D possibly matching TRBD1 (5 bases). The CDR3 is 16 amino acids. V lost 5 bases and J 5 bases, leaving 19 bases between the germline ends. Germline lookup yields CDR1 MNHEY and CDR2 SMNVEV (reference sequence). The CDR3 coding sequence is TGTGCCAGCAGTCTAACTTCTTGGGGCGTCGACAATGAGCAGTTCTTC. It codes for CASSLTSWGVDNEQFF.

V gene TRBV7-2 combines with J gene TRBJ2-7; 9 nucleotides align to TRBD1. CDR3 size: 16 residues. Trimming at V came to 2 bases and at J to 5 bases, leaving 10 bases not matched to a gene. Germline CDR1 reads SGHTA; CDR2 reads FQGNSA. The CDR3 DNA reads as TGTGCCAGCAGCTTAAGCCTAGGACAGGGGAACCACGAGCAGTACTTC. Translating gives CASSLSLGQGNHEQYF. Drawing the rest from reference TRBV7-2 and TRBJ2-7, the complete variable domain is GAGVSQSPSNKVTEKGKDVELRCDPISGHTALYWYRQSLGQGLEFLIYFQGNSAPDKSGLPSDRFSAERTGGSVSTLTIQRTQQEDSAVYLCASSLSLGQGNHEQYFGPGTRLTVT.

This chain links TRBV2 with TRBJ1-5; 7 nucleotides agree with TRBD1. V gave up 5 bases and J gave up 3 bases; unmatched junction bases: 4. There are 14 residues in the CDR3. The germline gives CDR1 SNHLY, CDR2 FYNNEI. The CDR3 loop is CASSPGQFNQPQHF. The DNA for the CDR3 is TGTGCCAGCAGTCCGGGACAGTTCAATCAGCCCCAGCATTTT. Using reference TRBV2 and TRBJ1-5 for the parts outside the CDR3, the full variable domain is EPEVTQTPSHQVTQMGQEVILRCVPISNHLYFYWYRQILGQKVEFLVSFYNNEISEKSEIFDDQFSVERPDGSNFTLKIRSTKLEDSAMYFCASSPGQFNQPQHFGDGTRLSIL.

The V and J genes are TRBV7-9 and TRBJ2-2; 7 nucleotides align to TRBD2. This CDR3 is built from 14 residues. J lost 1 base, V lost 7 bases, and 3 bases had no gene match. Germline values: CDR1 SEHNR, CDR2 FQNEAQ (reference sequence). The CDR3 nucleotides read TGTGCCAGCAAGGCGGGAGAGAACACCGGGGAGCTGTTTTTT. It specifies CASKAGENTGELFF.

The chain is built from TRBV18 and TRBJ1-4, with 9 bases fitting TRBD1. The germline V gene encodes CDR1 KGHSH and CDR2 LQKENI. This CDR3 has 16 residues. V gave up 2 bases and J gave up 7 bases; unmatched junction bases: 8. CDR3 nucleotides: TGTGCCAGCTCACCAAACCAAAACAGGGGGCGTGAAAAACTGTTTTTT. The encoded protein is CASSPNQNRGREKLFF.

This clone was observed once. The rearrangement links TRBV27 to TRBJ1-2; weak D call: TRBD1 (6 bases). CDR3 length: 15 amino acids. V lost 4 bases, J lost 4 bases, and 16 bases lay in between. Germline lookup yields CDR1 MNHEY and CDR2 SMNVEV (reference sequence). CDR3 loop: CASSSTGTPLYGYTF. CDR3 nucleotide sequence: TGTGCCAGCAGTTCTACAGGGACACCTCTCTATGGCTACACCTTC.

The rearrangement uses TRBV5-1 and TRBJ1-3; 9 positions agree with TRBD1. In germline, CDR1 is SGHRS, CDR2 YFSETQ. The CDR3 has 16 residues. Trimming took 3 bases from V and 7 from J; bases not matched to a gene: 11. CDR3 in amino acids: CASSWADRGNGNTIYF. CDR3 nucleotide sequence: TGCGCCAGCAGCTGGGCGGACAGGGGAAATGGTAACACCATATATTTT.

V is TRBV7-9 and J is TRBJ1-2; D possibly corresponds to TRBD1 (5 bases). Trimming pared 1 base from V and 6 bases from J, leaving 12 bases between. Germline assignment: CDR1 SEHNR and CDR2 FQNEAQ (reference sequence). The CDR3 length is 14 residues. The CDR3 reads CASSLGAGQNGYTF. The CDR3 DNA reads as TGTGCCAGCAGCTTAGGGGCAGGGCAGAATGGCTACACCTTC.

V is TRBV6-6 and J is TRBJ2-2; 16 nucleotides line up with TRBD2. CDR1 is MNHNY, CDR2 SVGAGI, per germline (reference sequence). The CDR3 runs to 16 residues. With 5 bases clipped from V and 5 bases from J, the junction kept 2 bases outside the gene matches. The CDR3 DNA sequence: TGTGCCAGCAGTGGGACTAGCGGGAGGGGGACCGGGGAGCTGTTTTTT. The encoded protein is CASSGTSGRGTGELFF.

This clone was detected only a few times. This chain joins TRBV27 and TRBJ2-7, with 7 bases fitting TRBD1. The CDR3 is 15 residues long. Germline V lookup: CDR1 MNHEY, CDR2 SMNVEV (reference sequence). Losses at the gene ends were 4 bases for V and 6 bases for J; bases not matched to a gene: 12. The CDR3 sequence: CASSSLPDRASEQYF. The CDR3 bases are TGTGCCAGCAGTTCCCTACCCGACAGGGCGAGCGAGCAGTACTTC.

This clone showed up just a few times. The rearrangement joins TRBV28 to TRBJ1-1; D is possibly TRBD1 (5 bases). V was pared by 2 bases and J by 7 bases, with 8 bases between. Germline V gene data show CDR1 as MDHEN and CDR2 as SYDVKM. CDR3 length equals 12 residues. The CDR3 protein is CASSLRQGEAFF. The CDR3 DNA sequence: TGTGCCAGCAGTTTACGGCAGGGTGAAGCTTTCTTT.

The rearrangement links TRBV2 to TRBJ2-3; TRBD2 might be the D (6 bases). Trimming removed 3 bases from V and 1 base from J, with 14 bases in between. The CDR3 extends over 16 amino acids. Germline V gives CDR1 SNHLY, CDR2 FYNNEI. CDR3 in amino acids: CASSDERVVGTDTQYF. The DNA for the CDR3 is TGTGCCAGCAGTGACGAGCGGGTGGTTGGCACAGATACGCAGTATTTT.

The chain combines TRBV2 with TRBJ1-2; D gene unclear. Trimming took 6 bases from V and 2 from J, leaving 16 bases between them. The CDR3 covers 15 residues. Germline CDR1 and CDR2: SNHLY and FYNNEI. This CDR3 reads CASRAEVASNYGYTF. The CDR3 DNA sequence: TGTGCCAGCAGAGCCGAGGTGGCCTCGAACTATGGCTACACCTTC.

The gene calls are TRBV5-6 and TRBJ1-6; TRBD1 matches 7 bases. The J segment lost 0 bases and the V segment lost 4 bases, leaving 4 bases of the junction unmatched. CDR3 length equals 16 residues. Looked up from germline, CDR1 is SGHDT and CDR2 is YYEEEE. This CDR3 is CASSLRDSSYNSPLHF. The CDR3 DNA sequence: TGTGCCAGCAGCCTACGGGACAGCTCCTATAATTCACCCCTCCACTTT.

The V and J genes are TRBV30 and TRBJ2-1, with TRBD2 as a possible D gene (7 bases). V lost 5 bases and J lost 6, with 17 bases in between. Germline V gene data show CDR1 as GTSNPN and CDR2 as SVGIG (reference sequence). The CDR3 has 14 amino acids. The CDR3 sequence: CAWARGARGNEQFF. The CDR3 DNA sequence: TGTGCCTGGGCACGGGGGGCGCGAGGCAATGAGCAGTTCTTC.

The chain carries TRBV27 and TRBJ2-1; TRBD2 agrees at 10 bases. The CDR3 covers 15 residues. Germline lookup yields CDR1 MNHEY and CDR2 SMNVEV (reference sequence). The J segment lost 3 bases and the V segment lost 7 bases, leaving 6 bases of the junction unmatched. The CDR3 DNA reads as TGTGCCAGCATCCTTGTAGCGGGAGGCTACAATGAGCAGTTCTTC. Amino acid sequence: CASILVAGGYNEQFF.